The next 13 T cell receptor beta chains were all read from a single sample in a study of blood T cell repertoires in COVID-19. Using immunoSEQ multiplex PCR, the repertoire was profiled, and TCRdb retains in-frame clones only, with some absent. The sample contains 150,000 to 200,000 clones, approximately 90% of which appear only once. Sequencing was done on a sample of PBMCs or T cells enriched from blood (not recorded which). The receptors originated from a woman aged 18-29 years who had recovered from COVID-19.

The chain couples TRBV7-9 to TRBJ2-1; D is ambiguous. Germline lookup yields CDR1 SEHNR and CDR2 FQNEAQ (reference sequence). This CDR3 has 12 residues. The V end lost 5 bases, the J end lost 9 bases, and 11 bases lay between the germline ends. CDR3 region: CASSPRFSEQFF. DNA of the CDR3: TGTGCCAGCAGCCCACGATTTAGTGAGCAGTTCTTC.

J is TRBJ2-7 and V is TRBV14; weak D call: TRBD2 (5 bases). Germline values: CDR1 SGHDN, CDR2 FVKESK. Trimming cost V 2 bases and J 7 bases, with 21 bases left between them. This CDR3 region has 16 residues. CDR3 bases: TGTGCCAGCAGCCAACGAGAAGGAGGACCCCACTGGGAGCAGTACTTC. Translation gives CASSQREGGPHWEQYF. Full variable domain (remainder filled in from reference TRBV14 and TRBJ2-7): EAGVTQFPSHSVIEKGQTVTLRCDPISGHDNLYWYRRVMGKEIKFLLHFVKESKQDESGMPNNRFLAERTGGTYSTLKVQPAELEDSGVYFCASSQREGGPHWEQYFGPGTRLTVT.

The V call is TRBV6-2 or TRBV6-3, the J call TRBJ2-7; the D gene is possibly TRBD2 (5 bases). V was shortened by 0 bases and J by 3 bases, with 12 bases between the two germline ends. CDR1 and CDR2 (germline): MNHEY, SVGEGT. CDR3 length: 15 amino acids. CDR3 sequence reads: CASSYSSGLSYEQYF. The CDR3 nucleotides are TGTGCCAGCAGTTACTCGTCGGGGTTGAGCTACGAGCAGTACTTC.

The chain couples TRBV19 to TRBJ1-3; D may be TRBD1 (6 bases). Germline-derived CDR1 and CDR2 are LNHDA and SQIVND (reference sequence). Trimming left V 7 bases short and J 2 bases short, with 15 bases between. The length of the CDR3 is 15 residues. CDR3 sequence: CASTLLRGAGNTIYF. The CDR3 DNA reads TGTGCCAGTACACTCCTCAGGGGAGCTGGAAACACCATATATTTT.

The rearrangement uses TRBV30 and TRBJ2-3, with 11 nucleotides matching TRBD2. The CDR3 length is 16 residues. The trim removed 0 bases at V and 11 bases at J, leaving 13 bases unmatched. The V gene's germline CDR1 is GTSNPN and CDR2 SVGIG (reference sequence). CDR3 DNA: TGTGCCTGGAGTGTGGGGACTAGCGGTTATCAGATACAGCAGTATTTT. Translated: CAWSVGTSGYQIQQYF.

A remark on this clone: Within the sample, other DNA sequences also encode this same CDR3. This sequence joins TRBV9 and TRBJ2-7, with 9 bases lining up with TRBD1. Trimming at V came to 3 bases and at J to 4 bases, leaving 5 bases not matched to a gene. Per the germline V gene, CDR1 is SGDLS and CDR2 is YYNGEE. The CDR3 loop spans 14 amino acids. The CDR3 nucleotides are TGTGCCAGCAGCGCCGGACAGGGGCCATACGAGCAGTACTTC. This sequence encodes CASSAGQGPYEQYF. Full variable domain (rest looked up from reference TRBV9 and TRBJ2-7): DSGVTQTPKHLITATGQRVTLRCSPRSGDLSVYWYQQSLDQGLQFLIQYYNGEERAKGNILERFSAQQFPDLHSELNLSSLELGDSALYFCASSAGQGPYEQYFGPGTRLTVT.

V usage is TRBV11-2 and J usage is TRBJ1-6; possible D gene TRBD1, 6 bases. V dropped 4 bases and J dropped 7 bases, with 14 bases sitting between them. The germline CDR1 and CDR2 sequences are SGHAT and FQNNGV. This CDR3 is built from 15 residues. The CDR3 bases are TGTGCCAGCAGCTCGGACAGCGCGGGCAATTCACCCCTCCACTTT. It specifies CASSSDSAGNSPLHF.

This sequence joins TRBV5-1 and TRBJ2-7, with 10 bases identical to TRBD1. V gave up 4 bases and J gave up 4 bases; unmatched junction bases: 8. Germline V gene sequence: CDR1 SGHRS, CDR2 YFSETQ. The CDR3 covers 15 residues. The CDR3 sequence is CASSPSTGGSYEQYF. CDR3 nucleotides: TGCGCCAGCAGCCCCTCGACAGGGGGCTCTTACGAGCAGTACTTC.

This chain uses TRBV9 with TRBJ1-2; D gene ambiguous. Germline V lookup: CDR1 SGDLS, CDR2 YYNGEE. Trimming cost V 1 base and J 3 bases, with 10 bases left between them. The CDR3 is 14 residues long. As DNA, the CDR3 is TGTGCCAGCAGCGTATCCGCTGCGGACTATGGCTACACCTTC. Protein sequence: CASSVSAADYGYTF. Based on the CDR3 plus reference TRBV9 and TRBJ1-2, the full variable domain is DSGVTQTPKHLITATGQRVTLRCSPRSGDLSVYWYQQSLDQGLQFLIQYYNGEERAKGNILERFSAQQFPDLHSELNLSSLELGDSALYFCASSVSAADYGYTFGSGTRLTVV.

This chain connects TRBV11-3 to TRBJ1-1; 8 bases line up with TRBD1. V lost 0 bases, J lost 1 base, and 13 bases stayed unmatched. Germline V CDR1 and CDR2: SGHNT, YENEEA. CDR3 length equals 19 residues. This CDR3 is CASSLDRRDRGRGNTEAFF. The CDR3 nucleotides are TGTGCCAGCAGCTTAGATCGAAGAGACAGGGGTAGGGGGAACACTGAAGCTTTCTTT.

The chain carries TRBV5-8 and TRBJ2-5; perhaps TRBD2 as D (5 bases). The V end lost 0 bases, the J end lost 5 bases, and 8 bases lay between the germline ends. Germline values: CDR1 SGHTS, CDR2 YDEGEE. The CDR3 has 13 residues. This CDR3 is CASSLVTGETQYF. The CDR3 DNA follows: TGTGCCAGCAGCTTGGTGACGGGGGAGACCCAGTACTTC.

There are many counts of this clone. The V gene is TRBV27, the J gene TRBJ2-1, with D possibly being TRBD2 (6 bases). V lost 6 bases and J lost 4, with 19 bases in between. The length of the CDR3 is 16 residues. Germline V gene lookup returns CDR1 MNHEY and CDR2 SMNVEV (reference sequence). The CDR3 DNA reads TGTGCCAGCAGATTGACTAGGCAGGCCTCTTACAATGAGCAGTTCTTC. This encodes CASRLTRQASYNEQFF.

The chain couples TRBV7-2 to TRBJ2-3; D may be TRBD2 (5 bases). Looked up from germline, CDR1 is SGHTA and CDR2 is FQGNSA. The CDR3 is made up of 13 amino acids. V lost 5 bases to trimming and J lost 4 bases, with 10 bases between them. The chain's CDR3 is CASSTDGADTQYF. CDR3 bases: TGTGCCAGCAGCACAGACGGGGCAGATACGCAGTATTTT.